The present T cell receptor beta chain was sequenced within a study of human T cells and chemical hapten exposure. In the study overall: Minor pooled library volume differences mainly drove per-sample TCR yield variation.

Sequencing started from total RNA isolated from unfractionated whole blood. In this sample, this clonotype turned up many times. The antigen is not known. Individual cDNA molecules each carried unique molecular identifiers attached by the library. In the source study's methods: A per-sample median of roughly 96,000 TCRs was observed, with a range of about 23,224 to 750,000. TCRdb used MiXCR to reprocess the 5' RACE reads, holding one entry per CDR3 protein. The authors' filters were not applied to this entry. The table has some 150,000 distinct CDR3 sequences, 4.1% seen once. Germline V gives CDR1 SGHTA, CDR2 FQGNSA. V was shortened by 3 bases and J by 5 bases, with 11 bases between the two germline ends. The CDR3 sequence is 14 residues long. Study-level results: DPC sensitization produced no change in TCRs with frequency above 1 in 1000.

The sequence derives from a female donor in good health. The V gene is TRBV7-2, the J gene TRBJ1-5; D perhaps matches TRBD1 (6 bases). This CDR3 is CASSFQGQYQPQHF. CDR3 sequence (DNA): TGTGCCAGCAGCTTCCAGGGGCAGTATCAGCCCCAGCATTTT. Full variable domain (missing parts from reference TRBV7-2 and TRBJ1-5): GAGVSQSPSNKVTEKGKDVELRCDPISGHTALYWYRQSLGQGLEFLIYFQGNSAPDKSGLPSDRFSAERTGGSVSTLTIQRTQQEDSAVYLCASSFQGQYQPQHFGDGTRLSIL.